The text below deals with one T cell receptor (beta chain). The antigen remains undetermined. This specimen comes from a study of cytomegalovirus exposure and HLA in healthy donors. Across the study: Most genotyped donors, 75% to 85% of about 430, had Caucasian-associated genetic ancestry. Study-level findings and limits: V- and J-gene trimming in TCR beta was tied to a missense DCLRE1C variant by an analysis performed later.

The CDR3 covers 14 residues. CDR1 is MDHEN, CDR2 SYDVKM, per germline. V lost 7 bases, J lost 2 bases, and 14 bases lay in between. The primer mix had 60 Vbeta and 13 Jbeta primers. Method: immunoSEQ multiplex PCR; TCRdb's copy keeps in-frame clones and lacks some. The sample has about 140,000 clones, around 90% seen once. This TCR was recovered from a woman in her forties in good health and CMV-seronegative. This chain connects TRBV28 to TRBJ2-5, with TRBD2 as a possible D gene (7 bases). Sequencing was performed on PBMCs. CDR3 DNA: TGTGCCAGCAATGGGGGGGCGCTTCAAGAGACCCAGTACTTC. Its translation is CASNGGALQETQYF.